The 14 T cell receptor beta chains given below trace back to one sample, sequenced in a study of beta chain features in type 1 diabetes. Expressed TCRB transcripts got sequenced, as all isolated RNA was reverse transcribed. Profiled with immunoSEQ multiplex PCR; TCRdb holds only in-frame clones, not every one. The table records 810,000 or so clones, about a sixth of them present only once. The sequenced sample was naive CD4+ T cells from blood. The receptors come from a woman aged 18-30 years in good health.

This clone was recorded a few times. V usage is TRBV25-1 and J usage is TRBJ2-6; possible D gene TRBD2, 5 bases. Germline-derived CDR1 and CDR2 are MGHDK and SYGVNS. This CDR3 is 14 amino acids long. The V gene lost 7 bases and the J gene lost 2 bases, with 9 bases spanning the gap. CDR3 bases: TGTGCCAGCACGTCGAGGGCTGGGGCCAACGTCCTGACTTTC. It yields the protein CASTSRAGANVLTF.

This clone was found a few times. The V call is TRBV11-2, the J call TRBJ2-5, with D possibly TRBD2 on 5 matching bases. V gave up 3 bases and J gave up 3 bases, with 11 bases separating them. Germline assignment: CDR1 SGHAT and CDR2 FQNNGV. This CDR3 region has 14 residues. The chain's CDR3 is CASSFPGWEETQYF. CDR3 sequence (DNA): TGTGCCAGCAGCTTTCCGGGGTGGGAAGAGACCCAGTACTTC.

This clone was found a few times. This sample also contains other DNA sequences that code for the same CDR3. DNA for the CDR3: TGTGCCAGCAGCGTAGCCCCACCGGATACGCAGTATTTT. Translated, it gives CASSVAPPDTQYF. The V and J genes are TRBV9 and TRBJ2-3, with D uncertain. The CDR3 sequence is 13 residues long. Germline V gene sequence: CDR1 SGDLS, CDR2 YYNGEE. Trimming took off 0 bases at V and 6 bases at J, with 8 bases between the two ends.

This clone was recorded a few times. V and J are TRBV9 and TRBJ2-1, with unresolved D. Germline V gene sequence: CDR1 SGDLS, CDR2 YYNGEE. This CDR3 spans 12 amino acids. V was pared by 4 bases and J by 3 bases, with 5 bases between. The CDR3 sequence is CASSPDYNEQFF. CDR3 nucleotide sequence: TGTGCCAGCAGCCCCGACTACAATGAGCAGTTCTTC.

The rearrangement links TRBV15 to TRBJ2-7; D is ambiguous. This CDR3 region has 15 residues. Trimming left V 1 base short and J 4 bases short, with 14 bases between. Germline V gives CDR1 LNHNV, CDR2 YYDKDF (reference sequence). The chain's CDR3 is CATSRGGQYNYEQYF. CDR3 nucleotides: TGTGCCACCAGCAGAGGTGGGCAGTACAATTACGAGCAGTACTTC.

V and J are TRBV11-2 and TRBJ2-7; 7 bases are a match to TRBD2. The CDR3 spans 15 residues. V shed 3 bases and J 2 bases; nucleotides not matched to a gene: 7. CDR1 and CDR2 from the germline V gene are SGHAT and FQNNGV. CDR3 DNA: TGTGCCAGCAGCTTCGGGGAGGGCCTCACCTACGAGCAGTACTTC. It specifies CASSFGEGLTYEQYF.

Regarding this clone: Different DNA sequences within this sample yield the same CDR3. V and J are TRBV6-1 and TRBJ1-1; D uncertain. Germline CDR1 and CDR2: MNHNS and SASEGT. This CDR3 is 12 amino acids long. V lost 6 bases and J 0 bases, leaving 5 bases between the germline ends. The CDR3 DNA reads TGTGCCAGCAGCGTACTGAACACTGAAGCTTTCTTT. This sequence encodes CASSVLNTEAFF.

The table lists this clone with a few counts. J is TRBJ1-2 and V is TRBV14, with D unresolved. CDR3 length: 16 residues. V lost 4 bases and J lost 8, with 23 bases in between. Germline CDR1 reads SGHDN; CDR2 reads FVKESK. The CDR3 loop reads CASSRPGDPSTRGYTF. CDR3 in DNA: TGTGCCAGCAGCCGGCCAGGAGATCCCTCGACGCGGGGCTACACCTTC.

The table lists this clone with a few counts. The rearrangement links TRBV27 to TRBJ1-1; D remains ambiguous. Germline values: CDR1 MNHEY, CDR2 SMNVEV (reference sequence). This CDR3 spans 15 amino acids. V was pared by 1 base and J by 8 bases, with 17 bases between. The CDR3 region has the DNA TGTGCCAGCAGTTTATACCCACGAAGGTTTGAGGAAGCTTTCTTT. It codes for CASSLYPRRFEEAFF.

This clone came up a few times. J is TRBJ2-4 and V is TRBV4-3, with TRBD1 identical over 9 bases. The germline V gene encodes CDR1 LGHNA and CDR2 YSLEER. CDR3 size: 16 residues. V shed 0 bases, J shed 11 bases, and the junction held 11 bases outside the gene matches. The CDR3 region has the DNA TGCGCCAGCAGCCAAGAGGGGGGACAGGGAGTGTTACTTCAGTACTTC. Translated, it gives CASSQEGGQGVLLQYF.

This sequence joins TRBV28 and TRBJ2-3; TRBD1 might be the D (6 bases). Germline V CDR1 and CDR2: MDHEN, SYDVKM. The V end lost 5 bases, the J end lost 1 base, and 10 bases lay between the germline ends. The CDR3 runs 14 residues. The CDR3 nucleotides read TGTGCCAGCAGTACACAGGGTGGCACAGATACGCAGTATTTT. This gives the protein CASSTQGGTDTQYF.

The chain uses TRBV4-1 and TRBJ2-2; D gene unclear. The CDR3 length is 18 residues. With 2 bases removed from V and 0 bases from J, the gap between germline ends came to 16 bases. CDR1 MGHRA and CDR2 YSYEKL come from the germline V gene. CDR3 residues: CASSQKLANRANTGELFF. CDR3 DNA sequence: TGCGCCAGCAGCCAAAAGCTGGCAAACCGAGCGAACACCGGGGAGCTGTTTTTT.

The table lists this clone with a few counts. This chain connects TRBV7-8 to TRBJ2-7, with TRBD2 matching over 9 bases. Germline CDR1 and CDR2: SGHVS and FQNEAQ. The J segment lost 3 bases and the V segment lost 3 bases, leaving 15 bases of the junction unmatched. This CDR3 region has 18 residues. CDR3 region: CASSFTSYSGSRVYEQYF. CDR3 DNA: TGTGCCAGCAGCTTTACCTCATATAGCGGGAGTAGGGTCTACGAGCAGTACTTC. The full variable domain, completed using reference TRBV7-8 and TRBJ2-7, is GAGVSQSPRYKVAKRGQDVALRCDPISGHVSLFWYQQALGQGPEFLTYFQNEAQLDKSGLPSDRFFAERPEGSVSTLKIQRTQQEDSAVYLCASSFTSYSGSRVYEQYFGPGTRLTVT.

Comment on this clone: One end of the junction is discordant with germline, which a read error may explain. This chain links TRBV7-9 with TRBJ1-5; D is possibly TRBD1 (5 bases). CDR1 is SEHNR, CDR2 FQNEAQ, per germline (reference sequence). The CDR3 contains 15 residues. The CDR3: CASSLAGPLNQPQHF. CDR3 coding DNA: TGTGCCAGCAGCCTAGCAGGGCCGCTGAATCAGCCCCAGCATTTT.